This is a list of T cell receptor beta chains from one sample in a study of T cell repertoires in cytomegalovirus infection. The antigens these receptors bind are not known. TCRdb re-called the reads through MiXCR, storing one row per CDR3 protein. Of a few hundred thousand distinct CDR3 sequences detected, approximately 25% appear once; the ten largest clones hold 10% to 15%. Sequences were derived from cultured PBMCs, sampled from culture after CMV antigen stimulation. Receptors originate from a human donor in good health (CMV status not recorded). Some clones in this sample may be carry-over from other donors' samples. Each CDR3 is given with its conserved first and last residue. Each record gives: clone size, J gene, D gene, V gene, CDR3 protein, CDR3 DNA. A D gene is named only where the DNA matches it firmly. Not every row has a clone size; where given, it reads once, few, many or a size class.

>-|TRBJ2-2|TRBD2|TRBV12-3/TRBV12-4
CASSTRTSGDSNTGELFF
TGTGCCAGCAGTACTAGGACTAGCGGGGACTCGAACACCGGGGAGCTGTTTTTT
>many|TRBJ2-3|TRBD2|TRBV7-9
CASSRRNPSGNTDTQYF
TGTGCCAGCAGCCGACGTAACCCTAGCGGGAACACAGATACGCAGTATTTT
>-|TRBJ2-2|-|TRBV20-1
CSARAGGNTGELFF
TGCAGTGCTAGAGCCGGGGGGAACACCGGGGAGCTGTTTTTT
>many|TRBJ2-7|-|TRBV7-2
CASTRLAGSTYEQYF
TGTGCCAGCACTCGCTTGGCGGGGTCGACCTACGAGCAGTACTTC
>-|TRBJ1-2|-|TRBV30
CACRRYGGAAANYGYTF
TGTGCCTGCCGGAGGTATGGTGGGGCGGCGGCTAACTATGGCTACACCTTC
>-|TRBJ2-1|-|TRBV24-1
CATSDSGSITYNEQFF
TGTGCCACCAGTGATAGTGGGAGTATTACGTACAATGAGCAGTTCTTC
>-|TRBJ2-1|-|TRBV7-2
CASTYRTTVTQNEQFF
TGTGCCAGCACCTATCGGACTACCGTCACCCAAAATGAGCAGTTCTTC
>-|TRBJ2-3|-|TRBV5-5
CASSLYESRTDTQYF
TGTGCCAGCAGCTTGTACGAGAGTAGGACAGATACGCAGTATTTT
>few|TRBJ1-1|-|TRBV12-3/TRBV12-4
CASSLGAWGEAFF
TGTGCCAGCAGTTTAGGGGCGTGGGGAGAAGCTTTCTTT
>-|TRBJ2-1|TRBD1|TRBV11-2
CASSFRDRGYNEQFF
TGTGCCAGCAGCTTCCGGGACAGGGGTTACAATGAGCAGTTCTTC
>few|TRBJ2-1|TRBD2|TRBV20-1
CSARGVSGANEQFF
TGCAGTGCTAGGGGCGTAAGCGGGGCCAATGAGCAGTTCTTC
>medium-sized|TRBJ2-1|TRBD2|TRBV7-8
CASSTSPQTSGTYNEQFF
TGTGCCAGCAGCACCTCCCCACAGACTAGCGGGACATACAATGAGCAGTTCTTC
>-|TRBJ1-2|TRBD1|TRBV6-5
CASSYDQVGQGDGYTF
TGTGCCAGCAGTTATGACCAAGTTGGACAGGGGGATGGCTACACCTTC
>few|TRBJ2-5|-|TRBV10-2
CASSEGLNQETQYF
TGCGCCAGCAGTGAGGGTCTTAACCAAGAGACCCAGTACTTC
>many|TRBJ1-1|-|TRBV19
CASSVTLNTEAFF
TGTGCCAGTAGTGTCACATTGAACACTGAAGCTTTCTTT
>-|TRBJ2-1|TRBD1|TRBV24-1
CATSDFGQGANNEQFF
TGTGCCACCAGTGATTTTGGCCAGGGGGCTAACAATGAGCAGTTCTTC
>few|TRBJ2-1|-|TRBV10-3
CAPQTPRGARTNEQFF
TGTGCCCCACAAACCCCCCGCGGGGCCAGGACCAATGAGCAGTTCTTC
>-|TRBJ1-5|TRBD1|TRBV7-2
CASSLVGGQGGNQPQHF
TGTGCCAGCAGCTTAGTAGGGGGACAGGGAGGCAATCAGCCCCAGCATTTT
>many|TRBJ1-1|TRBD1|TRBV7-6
CASSYDRDTEAFF
TGTGCCAGCAGCTATGACAGGGACACTGAAGCTTTCTTT
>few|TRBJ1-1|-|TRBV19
CASSIEPTEAFF
TGTGCCAGTAGTATAGAGCCAACCGAAGCTTTCTTT
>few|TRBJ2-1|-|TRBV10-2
CASSDVLNSPSYNEQFF
TGCGCCAGCAGTGACGTCCTGAATAGCCCCTCCTACAATGAGCAGTTCTTC
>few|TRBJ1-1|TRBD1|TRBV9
CASSVVHRGAEAFF
TGTGCCAGCAGCGTTGTACACAGGGGTGCTGAAGCTTTCTTT
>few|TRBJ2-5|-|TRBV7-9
CASDGSPKETQYF
TGTGCCAGCGACGGGTCCCCGAAAGAGACCCAGTACTTC
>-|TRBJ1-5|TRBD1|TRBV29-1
CSVGQGVDQPQHF
TGCAGCGTTGGACAGGGAGTTGATCAGCCCCAGCATTTT
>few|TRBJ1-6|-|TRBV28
CASSSPQGDGGSPLHF
TGTGCCAGCAGTTCACCCCAGGGTGATGGGGGTTCACCCCTCCACTTT
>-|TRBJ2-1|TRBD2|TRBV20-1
CSAPQLAGGDEQFF
TGCAGTGCTCCCCAACTAGCGGGAGGGGATGAGCAGTTCTTC
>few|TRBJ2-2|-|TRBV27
CASTVRGNTGELFF
TGTGCCAGCACCGTTAGGGGAAATACCGGGGAGCTGTTTTTT
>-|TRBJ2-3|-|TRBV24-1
CATSDLRWGVAPYTDTQYF
TGTGCCACCAGTGATCTTCGGTGGGGGGTAGCTCCATACACAGATACGCAGTATTTT
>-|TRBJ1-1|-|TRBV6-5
CASRQNTEAFF
TGTGCCAGCAGGCAGAACACTGAAGCTTTCTTT
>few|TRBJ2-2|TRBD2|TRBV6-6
CASSVGLAANTGELFF
TGTGCCAGCAGTGTCGGACTAGCGGCGAACACCGGGGAGCTGTTTTTT
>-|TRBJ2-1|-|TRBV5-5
CASSFRAGSYNEQFF
TGTGCCAGCAGCTTCAGGGCAGGCTCCTACAATGAGCAGTTCTTC
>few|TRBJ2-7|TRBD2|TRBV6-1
CASSDPGGGVGYEQYF
TGTGCCAGCAGTGACCCTGGCGGGGGAGTGGGGTACGAGCAGTACTTC
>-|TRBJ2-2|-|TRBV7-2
CASSQNPSGELFF
TGTGCCAGCAGCCAAAATCCATCCGGGGAGCTGTTTTTT
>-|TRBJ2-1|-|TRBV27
CASSLGRGEQFF
TGTGCCAGCAGTTTAGGTCGCGGTGAGCAGTTCTTC
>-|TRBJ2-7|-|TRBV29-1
CSVEGPPGGHYEQYF
TGCAGCGTTGAAGGGCCTCCGGGCGGACACTACGAGCAGTACTTC
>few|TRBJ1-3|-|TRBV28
CASSNPGDSGNTIYF
TGTGCCAGCAGTAATCCGGGGGACTCTGGAAACACCATATATTTT
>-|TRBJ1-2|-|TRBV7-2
CASSSDRTNYGYTF
TGTGCCAGCAGCTCAGACAGGACTAACTATGGCTACACCTTC
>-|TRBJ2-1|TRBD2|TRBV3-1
CASSQDQWGGRFF
TGTGCCAGCAGCCAAGATCAGTGGGGGGGGAGGTTCTTC
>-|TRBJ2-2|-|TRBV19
CASRPGGTGELFF
TGTGCCAGTAGGCCCGGGGGCACCGGGGAGCTGTTTTTT
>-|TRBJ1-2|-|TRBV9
CASSVGGSQANYGYTF
TGTGCCAGCAGCGTAGGGGGCAGCCAAGCTAACTATGGCTACACCTTC
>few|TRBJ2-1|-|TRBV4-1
CASSPVGRYNEQFF
TGCGCCAGCAGCCCGGTGGGGCGGTACAATGAGCAGTTCTTC
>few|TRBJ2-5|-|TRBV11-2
CASSLENRGETQYF
TGTGCCAGCAGCTTAGAGAACAGAGGAGAGACCCAGTACTTC
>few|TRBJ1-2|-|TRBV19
CASSMQGSNSYTF
TGTGCCAGTAGTATGCAAGGATCTAATAGCTACACCTTC
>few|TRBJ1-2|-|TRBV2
CASSRGSGYTF
TGTGCCAGCAGTCGGGGGAGCGGCTACACCTTC
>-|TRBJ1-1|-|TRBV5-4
CASSLGSGFWEEAFF
TGTGCCAGCAGCTTGGGATCGGGGTTTTGGGAGGAAGCTTTCTTT
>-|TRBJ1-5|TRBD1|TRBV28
CASSLGQGGVYSNQPQHF
TGTGCCAGCAGTTTAGGGCAGGGGGGGGTTTATAGCAATCAGCCCCAGCATTTT
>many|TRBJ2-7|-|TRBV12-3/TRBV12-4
CASSLGELAYEQYF
TGTGCCAGCAGTTTGGGGGAGCTCGCCTACGAGCAGTACTTC